This T cell receptor beta chain emerged from a study of shared clonotypes between healthy human individuals. As for the study in general: Researchers assigned three CD4 naive, three CD4 memory, two CD8 naive and one CD8 memory plate to each donor.

With 4 bases removed from V and 2 bases from J, the gap between germline ends came to 18 bases. Germline CDR1 is SGHNT and CDR2 is YYREEE (reference sequence). The CDR3 consists of 16 residues. TCRdb's copy holds only in-frame clones and misses some; the assay was immunoSEQ multiplex PCR. The table shows 2,500,000 or so clones, with around 90% occurring only once. The rearrangement uses TRBV5-4 and TRBJ1-1; D is perhaps TRBD1 (5 bases). The sequence was collected from a man between 18 and 35 years old in good health. Some clones in this sample may be carry-over from other donors' samples. The sample comprised naive CD4+ T cells from PBMCs. Subset defined: CD45RA+ positively selected. DNA of the CDR3: TGTGCCAGCAGCGCCGGACATCTCTGGGGAAACACTGAAGCTTTCTTT. Translating gives CASSAGHLWGNTEAFF.